This T cell receptor (beta chain) was recorded in a study of Graves' ophthalmopathy and Graves' hyperthyroidism listed by TCRdb under 2018. For the wider study: Peripheral blood was collected before any treatment was given, at the time of initial diagnosis. After sampling, hyperthyroidism patients received methimazole starting at 30 mg daily, and ophthalmopathy patients received high-dose intravenous methylprednisolone. An independent validation cohort comprised around 19 hyperthyroidism patients and 15 to 17 patients who later progressed from hyperthyroidism to ophthalmopathy. To explore V-J signatures that separate ophthalmopathy from hyperthyroidism, a discovery set of approximately 100 patients was enrolled, consisting of about 43 with ophthalmopathy and around 57 with stable hyperthyroidism. TCR beta repertoire signatures were used to distinguish Graves' ophthalmopathy from Graves' hyperthyroidism and to predict progression to ophthalmopathy. In over 5 hyperthyroidism patients, the T-cell repertoire of thyroid tissue was compared with the T-cell repertoire of blood. In total, approximately 130 blood samples were TCR-sequenced: approximately 42 ophthalmopathy, over 70 hyperthyroidism and some 17 hyperthyroidism-to-ophthalmopathy patients. Here is what the overall study found, with its caveats: No statistical method was used to predetermine the sample size, and group allocation was not hidden from the investigators. In validation, the model predicted ophthalmopathy progression with more than 70% sensitivity and less than 80% specificity; roughly 11 predicted patients were CT-confirmed with GO in a median of approximately 6.5 months. Ophthalmopathy was separated from stable hyperthyroidism by the 13-signature model with more than 85% sensitivity and less than 82% specificity in cross-validation and with 80%/75% in the test set. Among expanded thyroid clonotypes with frequency above 0.001, most also showed up in blood, which suggests that blood repertoires may reflect the thyroid immune response.

Ophthalmopathy patients were characterized by moderately to severely active disease, a Clinical Activity Score of at least 3, a NOSPECS grade of at least 4, and a disease duration under 3 months. Patients were excluded if they had other autoimmune diseases, uncontrolled infections, pregnancy or lactation. Diagnosis was based on clinical symptoms, serum thyroxine, TRAb, thyroid ultrasound and orbital computed tomography. Using Ficoll-Paque density gradient centrifugation, PBMCs were isolated from about 9.4 ml of fresh peripheral blood. Total RNA was extracted using Trizol reagent, and RNA quality was checked on an Agilent 2100 Bioanalyzer. For repertoire sequencing, the TCR beta CDR3 regions were amplified from RNA transcripts. HTBI primers and the Qiagen OneStep RT-PCR kit were used in a first-round RT-PCR, which was followed by a second-round multiplex PCR, size selection and purification. Libraries were sequenced paired-end with 100 bp reads on an Illumina HiSeq2000. In the authors' own workflow: Reads were processed with SOAPnuke, discarding reads with adapters, uncalled bases, mean Phred below 15, or no exact constant-primer or identifier match. High-quality paired reads were merged with COPE v1.2.5. Clonotypes were defined as unique nucleotide sequences and were aligned to IMGT TRB V, D and J references using MiTCR v1.1. The analysis was limited to V-J combinations with a frequency above 0.0001, which together covered approximately 99% of repertoires. For each V-J combination, a TCR clonal expansion and chaos score was defined as F50 clonal expansion divided by the chaos observed in the TCRdist matrix. Welch's t-statistics and random forest were used to narrow the features down to about twelve V-J combinations, which were then fed into a naive Bayes classifier. The Morisita-Horn index was used to measure how similar the thyroid and blood repertoires were. TCRdb handled the public reads itself, with Q25 trimming in fastp and clone calling in MiXCR, and kept productive beta chains. Entries that share a CDR3 protein sequence are merged under the most common genes and DNA. Clone size and V and J calls follow TCRdb, not the original study. This sample is represented by 650,000 to 900,000 distinct CDR3 sequences; 35% to 50% of them were singletons. Roughly 46% of the sample rests with the top ten.

Of note for this clonotype: This clone's antigen is unknown. Base qualities are not provided; no much larger clone lies one nucleotide away.

Its CDR3 holds 15 amino acids, cysteine through phenylalanine. The kept DNA is CDR3 alone, 45 bases in frame from the first base. V loses 0 bases, J loses 14 bases, and the germline ends lie 17 bases apart. CDR1 is given as SNHLY and CDR2 as FYNNEI, both from the germline V gene. Input material: peripheral blood. The rearranged chain carries TRBV2 and TRBJ1-6; the D gene is not confidently resolved. This receptor was identified in an adult man with Graves' ophthalmopathy. The nucleotide sequence reads TGTGCCAGCAGTGAAGCGGTGACGCGGGGTGTGACCCTCCACTTT. Its amino acids are CASSEAVTRGVTLHF. This CDR3, with the reference TRBV2 and TRBJ1-6 proteins standing in past its ends, gives the full variable domain EPEVTQTPSHQVTQMGQEVILRCVPISNHLYFYWYRQILGQKVEFLVSFYNNEISEKSEIFDDQFSVERPDGSNFTLKIRSTKLEDSAMYFCASSEAVTRGVTLHFGNGTRLTVT.